The 8 T cell receptor beta chains presented below share a single source sample, sequenced in a study of blood T cell repertoires in COVID-19 (dated by TCRdb to the early 2020s). The library was prepared using the immunoSEQ multiplex PCR assay. TCRdb retrieved this table from immuneACCESS and kept in-frame rearrangements only. Not all clones are present; in checked studies, unresolved V genes account for under half, and no reason is known for the remainder. Counted in this sample were a few hundred thousand clones; roughly 89% of them appeared once. More than 12% of the sample goes to the ten largest clones. Sequencing input: PBMCs or T cells enriched from blood (not recorded which). The receptor set was obtained from a man aged 25 to 45 who had been exposed to COVID-19.

The CDR3 bases are TGCAGCGTGATGACAGATTGGAACACTGAAGCTTTCTTT. Translation: CSVMTDWNTEAFF. The rearrangement joins TRBV29-1 to TRBJ1-1, with a possible D match to TRBD1 (5 bases). V was cut by 6 bases and J by 1 base, with 12 bases left in between. Germline loops: CDR1 SQVTM, CDR2 ANQGSEA. The CDR3 contains 13 residues.

V and J are TRBV10-3 and TRBJ2-5, with 15 bases that match TRBD2. With V trimmed by 6 bases and J by 5 bases, 10 bases remained unmatched. The CDR3 is 17 residues long. The germline gives CDR1 ENHRY, CDR2 SYGVKD. This CDR3 reads CAISARTSGGAGETQYF. CDR3 nucleotides: TGTGCCATCAGCGCCCGGACTAGCGGGGGGGCCGGTGAGACCCAGTACTTC.

The chain carries TRBV15 and TRBJ2-7; maybe TRBD1 (6 bases). The V gene's germline CDR1 is LNHNV and CDR2 YYDKDF (reference sequence). This CDR3 is built from 15 residues. Trimming removed 6 bases at V and 2 bases at J, with 17 bases between. In DNA form, the CDR3 reads TGTGCCACCAGTCTTGGACAGAAAATAACCTACGAGCAGTACTTC. This codes for CATSLGQKITYEQYF. The entire variable domain, with the rest obtained from reference TRBV15 and TRBJ2-7, is as follows: DAMVIQNPRYQVTQFGKPVTLSCSQTLNHNVMYWYQQKSSQAPKLLFHYYDKDFNNEADTPDNFQSRRPNTSFCFLDIRSPGLGDTAMYLCATSLGQKITYEQYFGPGTRLTVT.

This chain uses TRBV7-2 with TRBJ2-5, with D unclear. The CDR3 has 14 residues. Trimming removed 2 bases from V and 2 bases from J, with 9 bases in between. The germline CDR1 and CDR2 sequences are SGHTA and FQGNSA. The chain's CDR3 is CASSLLNLQETQYF. The CDR3 DNA follows: TGTGCCAGCAGCTTACTGAACTTACAAGAGACCCAGTACTTC.

CDR3 region: CASSPGTFPDTDTQYF. CDR3 nucleotide sequence: TGTGCCAGCAGCCCCGGGACTTTCCCTGACACAGATACGCAGTATTTT. V is TRBV14 and J is TRBJ2-3; a weak D match, TRBD2 (6 bases). The length of the CDR3 is 16 residues. V was shortened by 4 bases and J by 2 bases, with 16 bases between the two germline ends. Germline V gene data show CDR1 as SGHDN and CDR2 as FVKESK. The full variable domain, its missing parts supplied by reference TRBV14 and TRBJ2-3, is EAGVTQFPSHSVIEKGQTVTLRCDPISGHDNLYWYRRVMGKEIKFLLHFVKESKQDESGMPNNRFLAERTGGTYSTLKVQPAELEDSGVYFCASSPGTFPDTDTQYFGPGTRLTVL.

This rearrangement joins TRBV4-1 to TRBJ2-1; D perhaps matches TRBD1 (5 bases). V was pared by 0 bases and J by 9 bases, with 9 bases between. In germline, CDR1 is MGHRA, CDR2 YSYEKL. CDR3 size: 13 residues. CDR3 sequence reads: CASSQDGASEQFF. The CDR3 DNA is TGCGCCAGCAGCCAAGATGGGGCCAGTGAGCAGTTCTTC.

V is TRBV30 and J is TRBJ2-5; maybe TRBD2 (6 bases). Germline lookup yields CDR1 GTSNPN and CDR2 SVGIG (reference sequence). The CDR3 runs 14 residues. With 6 bases removed from V and 5 bases from J, the gap between germline ends came to 19 bases. The CDR3 nucleotides read TGTGCCTGCTCTGAAGCGGGCCTCGGGGAGACCCAGTACTTC. The encoded protein is CACSEAGLGETQYF.

The chain combines TRBV12-3 or TRBV12-4 with TRBJ1-1; perhaps TRBD1 as D (5 bases). The CDR3 is made up of 12 amino acids. The V and J ends lost 6 bases and 5 bases respectively, with 10 bases between them. The CDR3 sequence is CASRSGWTEAFF. In nucleotides, the CDR3 is TGTGCCAGCAGGTCAGGGTGGACTGAAGCTTTCTTT.